The 21 T cell receptor beta chains given below trace back to one sample, sequenced in a study of blood T cell repertoires in COVID-19. Here immunoSEQ multiplex PCR was the method, and the copy in TCRdb shows in-frame clones only, minus some. This table has approximately 81,000 clones, approximately 90% appearing once. Sequencing was performed on PBMCs or T cells enriched from blood (not recorded which). The receptors were sampled from a woman in her forties or fifties with acute COVID-19.

V and J are TRBV5-4 and TRBJ1-3; D not certain. Trimming pared 4 bases from V and 0 bases from J, leaving 17 bases between. Germline CDR1 SGHNT, CDR2 YYREEE (reference sequence). The CDR3 runs 17 residues. The CDR3 sequence is CASSPAGPSSSGNTIYF. The CDR3 DNA follows: TGTGCCAGCAGCCCAGCGGGCCCCTCGTCCTCTGGAAACACCATATATTTT. Full variable domain (rest looked up from reference TRBV5-4 and TRBJ1-3): ETGVTQSPTHLIKTRGQQVTLRCSSQSGHNTVSWYQQALGQGPQFIFQYYREEENGRGNFPPRFSGLQFPNYSSELNVNALELDDSALYLCASSPAGPSSSGNTIYFGEGSWLTVV.

The chain employs TRBV18 and TRBJ1-2; D is undetermined. V lost 3 bases, J lost 6 bases, and 11 bases lay in between. There are 13 residues in the CDR3. In germline, CDR1 is KGHSH, CDR2 LQKENI. The CDR3 DNA reads TGTGCCAGCTCACCGGAACAGCTCAATGGCTACACCTTC. The encoded protein is CASSPEQLNGYTF.

The chain combines TRBV3-1 (or the pseudogene TRBV3-2) with TRBJ2-1, with TRBD2 identical over 8 bases. CDR3 length: 17 residues. V lost 0 bases, J lost 10 bases, and 14 bases stayed unmatched. Germline V gives CDR1 LGHDT, CDR2 YNNKEL (reference sequence). The CDR3 reads CASSQEWDSGKVNEQFF. CDR3 coding DNA: TGTGCCAGCAGCCAAGAATGGGATAGCGGGAAAGTAAACGAGCAGTTCTTC.

This clone was seen a handful of times. The chain recombines TRBV4-1 with TRBJ1-1, with 7 bases fitting TRBD1. The CDR3 contains 15 residues. Germline V gives CDR1 MGHRA, CDR2 YSYEKL. The J segment lost 3 bases and the V segment lost 1 base, leaving 5 bases of the junction unmatched. The CDR3 spells CASSQAKTGYTEAFF. In DNA, the CDR3 is TGCGCCAGCAGCCAAGCCAAGACAGGGTACACTGAAGCTTTCTTT.

The gene calls are TRBV4-1 and TRBJ2-1; 10 nucleotides align to TRBD1. The CDR3 consists of 20 residues. The J segment lost 0 bases and the V segment lost 2 bases, leaving 13 bases of the junction unmatched. Germline lookup yields CDR1 MGHRA and CDR2 YSYEKL. CDR3 region: CASSQLWTGGSRSSYNEQFF. In DNA, the CDR3 is TGCGCCAGCAGCCAACTGTGGACAGGGGGTTCCCGTAGCTCCTACAATGAGCAGTTCTTC.

V usage is TRBV18 and J usage is TRBJ2-1; 11 bases are shared with TRBD2. Germline assignment: CDR1 KGHSH and CDR2 LQKENI. There are 15 residues in the CDR3. J gave up 7 bases and V 3 bases, and 5 bases lay outside the gene matches. CDR3 loop: CASSPLAGGANEQFF. CDR3 DNA: TGTGCCAGCTCACCTTTAGCGGGGGGGGCGAATGAGCAGTTCTTC.

V usage is TRBV28 and J usage is TRBJ1-5; perhaps TRBD1 as D (5 bases). The CDR3 runs to 16 residues. Germline V gene data show CDR1 as MDHEN and CDR2 as SYDVKM. Trimming pared 5 bases from V and 1 base from J, leaving 15 bases between. The CDR3 sequence is CASSPPRGVSNQPQHF. The CDR3 coding sequence is TGTGCCAGCAGTCCGCCGCGGGGGGTAAGCAATCAGCCCCAGCATTTT.

The chain has TRBV7-3 and TRBJ1-2; a possible D gene is TRBD1 (5 bases). CDR1 and CDR2 from the germline V gene are SGHTA and FQGTGA. Trimming shortened V by 5 bases and J by 8 bases, and 18 bases separated the two germline ends. The CDR3 is 14 amino acids. In DNA form, the CDR3 reads TGTGCCAGCAGCCCCGGTGGCCAGGGATCAGGCTACACCTTC. Amino acid sequence: CASSPGGQGSGYTF.

The CDR3 region is CASSYILAGGPHEQFF. The CDR3, as DNA: TGTGCCAGCAGCTACATACTAGCGGGAGGGCCCCATGAGCAGTTCTTC. The chain has TRBV7-2 and TRBJ2-1, with 13 bases lining up with TRBD2. Looked up from germline, CDR1 is SGHTA and CDR2 is FQGNSA. CDR3 length: 16 amino acids. Trimming removed 4 bases from V and 8 bases from J; junction bases left unmatched: 8.

The chain is built from TRBV5-1 and TRBJ2-5, with D perhaps TRBD1 (6 bases). V lost 0 bases to trimming and J lost 4 bases, with 10 bases between them. CDR1 and CDR2 (germline): SGHRS, YFSETQ. The CDR3 runs 14 residues. The CDR3, as DNA: TGCGCCAGCAGCTTGGGCAGGGGTGGAGAGACCCAGTACTTC. Encoded protein: CASSLGRGGETQYF.

The chain combines TRBV18 with TRBJ1-4; TRBD1 matches 8 bases. The length of the CDR3 is 13 residues. J lost 6 bases, V lost 4 bases, and 1 base had no gene match. Germline V gives CDR1 KGHSH, CDR2 LQKENI. The CDR3: CASSQDRDEKLFF. The CDR3 DNA reads TGTGCCAGCTCACAGGACAGGGATGAAAAACTGTTTTTT. The full variable domain, completed using reference TRBV18 and TRBJ1-4, is NAGVMQNPRHLVRRRGQEARLRCSPMKGHSHVYWYRQLPEEGLKFMVYLQKENIIDESGMPKERFSAEFPKEGPSILRIQQVVRGDSAAYFCASSQDRDEKLFFGSGTQLSVL.

This clone was seen only a few times. V is TRBV5-1 and J is TRBJ1-4, with TRBD1 matching 7 bases. The CDR3 loop spans 16 amino acids. V shed 4 bases, J shed 7 bases, and the junction held 13 bases outside the gene matches. Germline-derived CDR1 and CDR2 are SGHRS and YFSETQ. The CDR3 reads CASSQAHRDSGEKLFF. The CDR3 nucleotides are TGCGCCAGCAGCCAAGCACACCGGGACAGCGGTGAAAAACTGTTTTTT. Using reference TRBV5-1 and TRBJ1-4 for the parts outside the CDR3, the full variable domain is KAGVTQTPRYLIKTRGQQVTLSCSPISGHRSVSWYQQTPGQGLQFLFEYFSETQRNKGNFPGRFSGRQFSNSRSEMNVSTLELGDSALYLCASSQAHRDSGEKLFFGSGTQLSVL.

This clone was seen a few times. This rearrangement joins TRBV9 to TRBJ2-7; 8 nucleotides match TRBD1. Germline values: CDR1 SGDLS, CDR2 YYNGEE. V was clipped by 0 bases and J by 4 bases; unmatched bases: 6. This CDR3 spans 15 amino acids. CDR3 loop: CASSVAAGGEYEQYF. CDR3 bases: TGTGCCAGCAGCGTAGCGGCAGGGGGCGAGTACGAGCAGTACTTC.

The chain has TRBV6-6 and TRBJ2-5; TRBD2 aligns across 10 bases. Germline V gene data show CDR1 as MNHNY and CDR2 as SVGAGI (reference sequence). V dropped 4 bases and J dropped 7; count of bases not matched to a gene: 6. CDR3 size: 14 residues. The CDR3, as DNA: TGTGCCAGCAGTTTCCAGACTAGCGGGTCGACCCAGTACTTC. Its protein is CASSFQTSGSTQYF.

This chain uses TRBV25-1 with TRBJ2-1, with 8 nucleotides matching TRBD1. Germline V gene data show CDR1 as MGHDK and CDR2 as SYGVNS. Trimming took 3 bases from V and 8 from J; bases not matched to a gene: 12. This CDR3 is 16 amino acids long. CDR3 amino acids: CASSEFTGGRKDEQFF. Here the CDR3 DNA reads TGTGCCAGCAGTGAGTTCACAGGGGGTAGGAAGGATGAGCAGTTCTTC.

The chain joins TRBV19 to TRBJ1-5; possibly TRBD1 for D (6 bases). This CDR3 is 14 amino acids long. Trimming shortened V by 6 bases and J by 4 bases, and 13 bases separated the two germline ends. Germline CDR1 reads LNHDA; CDR2 reads SQIVND (reference sequence). CDR3 DNA sequence: TGTGCCAGTAGGCCACGACAGGATAATCAGCCCCAGCATTTT. This translates into CASRPRQDNQPQHF.

This chain joins TRBV2 and TRBJ1-2; unclear D gene. The CDR3 has 13 amino acids. V lost 6 bases, J lost 4 bases, and 12 bases lay in between. The V gene's germline CDR1 is SNHLY and CDR2 FYNNEI. The CDR3 bases are TGTGCCAGCAGCGATCTTGGACTCTATGGCTACACCTTC. Translating gives CASSDLGLYGYTF.

The genes are TRBV25-1 and TRBJ1-1, with 7 nucleotides matching TRBD1. CDR3 length: 15 residues. Germline V gene data show CDR1 as MGHDK and CDR2 as SYGVNS. The ends lost 2 bases at V and 3 bases at J; junction bases unmatched: 6. CDR3 in amino acids: CASSEKGARDTEAFF. In nucleotides, the CDR3 is TGTGCCAGCAGTGAAAAGGGGGCGCGTGACACTGAAGCTTTCTTT.

The chain combines TRBV19 with TRBJ2-7; 8 bases are shared with TRBD1. Germline values: CDR1 LNHDA, CDR2 SQIVND (reference sequence). Unmatched junction bases numbered 8, after V lost 6 bases and J lost 1 base. The CDR3 contains 15 residues. CDR3 residues: CASSPLTGASYEQYF. The CDR3 DNA reads TGTGCCAGTAGCCCTTTGACAGGGGCTTCCTACGAGCAGTACTTC.

This clone was seen only a few times. The chain joins TRBV29-1 to TRBJ1-3; perhaps TRBD1 as D (6 bases). Germline V gene lookup returns CDR1 SQVTM and CDR2 ANQGSEA. The V gene lost 6 bases and the J gene lost 0 bases, with 9 bases spanning the gap. The CDR3 is 13 amino acids. The DNA for the CDR3 is TGCAGCGTCACAGGGCACTCTGGAAACACCATATATTTT. Residues: CSVTGHSGNTIYF.

CDR3 coding DNA: TGTGCCAGCAGTACGGGACTTGAAAACACCATATATTTT. Encoded protein: CASSTGLENTIYF. The chain uses TRBV12-3 or TRBV12-4 and TRBJ1-3; the D gene is possibly TRBD1 (5 bases). The V end was cut by 5 bases, the J end by 6 bases, with 11 bases between. CDR3 length equals 13 residues.